A single sample is the source of the 32 T cell receptor beta chains below, sequenced in a study of blood T cell repertoires in COVID-19. Only in-frame clones appear in the TCRdb table, and some are missing; sequencing was by immunoSEQ multiplex PCR. The repertoire includes fewer than 250,000 clones, over 80% of them detected once, and about 3.3% sits in the top ten. Sequences were obtained from PBMCs or T cells enriched from blood (not recorded which). Receptor source: a woman aged 25-40 years who had been exposed to COVID-19.

This clone showed up just a few times. The chain couples TRBV10-3 to TRBJ1-2; 7 bases map to TRBD1. CDR3 length: 15 residues. Per germline, CDR1 ENHRY and CDR2 SYGVKD. V dropped 2 bases and J dropped 4; count of bases not matched to a gene: 7. The CDR3 sequence: CAISEGQDSSYGYTF. CDR3 in DNA: TGTGCCATCAGTGAGGGACAGGACTCCTCCTATGGCTACACCTTC.

The chain recombines TRBV29-1 with TRBJ1-6; D call uncertain. Germline CDR1 is SQVTM and CDR2 is ANQGSEA. This CDR3 has 13 residues. The V and J ends lost 5 bases and 8 bases respectively, with 13 bases between them. The CDR3 loop reads CSVRTGGDSPLHF. The CDR3 region has the DNA TGCAGCGTTCGCACGGGAGGTGATTCACCCCTCCACTTT.

This clone showed up just a few times. V and J are TRBV6-1 and TRBJ1-5, with D possibly TRBD1 on 6 matching bases. V lost 0 bases to trimming and J lost 7 bases, with 10 bases between them. The germline CDR1 and CDR2 sequences are MNHNS and SASEGT. CDR3 length: 14 residues. The CDR3, as DNA: TGTGCCAGCAGTGAAGCTAACAGGGCCCAGCCCCAGCATTTT. As protein: CASSEANRAQPQHF.

This clone was counted a few times. The chain couples TRBV19 to TRBJ1-3, with a weak D call TRBD1 (6 bases). This CDR3 is built from 16 residues. Trimming removed 6 bases from V and 2 bases from J, with 17 bases in between. Germline V gene lookup returns CDR1 LNHDA and CDR2 SQIVND (reference sequence). Here the CDR3 reads CASRRTDQMAGNTIYF. The CDR3 DNA follows: TGTGCCAGTAGAAGGACAGATCAGATGGCTGGAAACACCATATATTTT.

The chain recombines TRBV30 with TRBJ1-6, with TRBD1 identical over 10 bases. CDR1 is GTSNPN and CDR2 is SVGIG in the germline V gene (reference sequence). The CDR3 has 18 residues. V was clipped by 6 bases and J by 4 bases; unmatched bases: 15. The CDR3 DNA reads TGTGCCTGCTACCGGCGGAAAGGGACAGGGGCTTATAATTCACCCCTCCACTTT. It yields the protein CACYRRKGTGAYNSPLHF.

The V gene is TRBV10-2, the J gene TRBJ1-5; 9 nucleotides match TRBD1. This CDR3 has 12 residues. The junction had 3 bases not matched to a gene; V was cut back by 11 bases and J by 4 bases. Looked up from germline, CDR1 is WSHSY and CDR2 is SAAADI. In nucleotides, the CDR3 is TGCGCCGCGACAGGGGGAAATCAGCCCCAGCATTTT. Encoded protein: CAATGGNQPQHF.

This clone appeared a few times. The rearrangement uses TRBV14 and TRBJ1-2; D perhaps matches TRBD1 (5 bases). CDR3 size: 13 residues. CDR1 and CDR2 from the germline V gene are SGHDN and FVKESK. V lost 5 bases and J lost 1, with 8 bases in between. Here the CDR3 reads CASSFDSNYGYTF. DNA for the CDR3: TGTGCCAGCAGCTTTGACAGTAACTATGGCTACACCTTC.

The gene calls are TRBV18 and TRBJ1-2; 8 bases map to TRBD1. CDR1 KGHSH and CDR2 LQKENI come from the germline V gene. CDR3 size: 14 residues. With 3 bases clipped from V and 3 bases from J, the junction kept 3 bases outside the gene matches. CDR3 sequence: CASSPAGGYYGYTF. CDR3 DNA sequence: TGTGCCAGCTCACCTGCAGGGGGCTACTATGGCTACACCTTC. Based on the CDR3 plus reference TRBV18 and TRBJ1-2, the full variable domain is NAGVMQNPRHLVRRRGQEARLRCSPMKGHSHVYWYRQLPEEGLKFMVYLQKENIIDESGMPKERFSAEFPKEGPSILRIQQVVRGDSAAYFCASSPAGGYYGYTFGSGTRLTVV.

The gene calls are TRBV7-9 and TRBJ1-2, with no clear D. The CDR3 length is 13 residues. The germline gives CDR1 SEHNR, CDR2 FQNEAQ (reference sequence). The V end was cut by 5 bases, the J end by 6 bases, with 13 bases between. CDR3 protein: CASSPRTGDGYTF. CDR3 DNA: TGTGCCAGCAGCCCCCGGACGGGAGATGGCTACACCTTC.

The chain recombines TRBV7-6 with TRBJ2-5, with D tentatively TRBD2 (6 bases). Between the trimmed V and J ends, which lost 0 bases and 5 bases, there was a span of 7 bases. The CDR3 extends over 13 amino acids. The germline V gene encodes CDR1 SGHVS and CDR2 FNYEAQ. The CDR3 region is CASSLAGRETQYF. The DNA of the CDR3 is TGTGCCAGCAGCTTAGCGGGGAGGGAGACCCAGTACTTC.

The chain employs TRBV27 and TRBJ2-3; D unclear. Germline V gives CDR1 MNHEY, CDR2 SMNVEV (reference sequence). The V and J ends lost 5 bases and 2 bases respectively, with 11 bases between them. The CDR3 runs 14 residues. The CDR3 DNA is TGTGCCAGCAGTCTAGTGAGATCCACAGATACGCAGTATTTT. Translation gives CASSLVRSTDTQYF.

This chain uses TRBV4-1 with TRBJ1-6; D perhaps matches TRBD1 (6 bases). The CDR3 is 15 residues long. The germline V gene encodes CDR1 MGHRA and CDR2 YSYEKL. The V gene lost 4 bases and the J gene lost 8 bases, with 15 bases spanning the gap. The CDR3 sequence is CASSPRDTGDSPLHF. The CDR3 nucleotides read TGCGCCAGCAGCCCTCGGGACACTGGGGATTCACCCCTCCACTTT.

The genes are TRBV15 and TRBJ1-1; possibly TRBD1 for D (6 bases). The CDR3 sequence is 14 residues long. The germline V and J ends were trimmed by 4 bases and 6 bases, with 15 bases remaining between them. Germline CDR1 LNHNV, CDR2 YYDKDF (reference sequence). DNA for the CDR3: TGTGCCACCAGCATAGGTTACAGGGAGTCTGAAGCTTTCTTT. Translated: CATSIGYRESEAFF.

This rearrangement joins TRBV2 to TRBJ2-1, with 9 bases aligning to TRBD1. CDR3 length equals 14 residues. CDR1 and CDR2 (germline): SNHLY, FYNNEI. Unmatched junction bases numbered 0, after V lost 4 bases and J lost 2 bases. The CDR3 bases are TGTGCCAGCAGTGGACAGGGGGCCTACAATGAGCAGTTCTTC. As protein: CASSGQGAYNEQFF.

This sequence joins TRBV19 and TRBJ1-4; D remains ambiguous. Trimming pared 6 bases from V and 5 bases from J, leaving 10 bases between. The CDR3 consists of 13 residues. Germline loops: CDR1 LNHDA, CDR2 SQIVND (reference sequence). The CDR3 reads CASRSPLNEKLFF. CDR3 nucleotide sequence: TGTGCCAGTAGATCCCCTTTAAATGAAAAACTGTTTTTT.

The V gene is TRBV5-8, the J gene TRBJ2-1, with 8 positions matching TRBD1. This CDR3 comprises 13 residues. After removal of 4 bases from V and 14 bases from J, the junction contained 11 bases not matched to a gene. Germline CDR1 is SGHTS and CDR2 is YDEGEE. CDR3 sequence: CASSLNAQGAKFF. DNA for the CDR3: TGTGCCAGCAGCCTCAACGCCCAGGGGGCAAAGTTCTTC.

This chain joins TRBV5-1 and TRBJ2-7; possibly TRBD2 for D (7 bases). V shed 1 base and J shed 7 bases, with 15 bases lying between them. This CDR3 is 14 amino acids long. Germline V gene sequence: CDR1 SGHRS, CDR2 YFSETQ. In DNA, the CDR3 is TGCGCCAGCAGCTTGACAACAGGGAGGGAGGAGCAGTACTTC. This sequence encodes CASSLTTGREEQYF.

The chain employs TRBV29-1 and TRBJ2-5; tentatively, D is TRBD1 (6 bases). CDR3 length equals 17 residues. Germline V gene sequence: CDR1 SQVTM, CDR2 ANQGSEA. Trimming removed 6 bases at V and 4 bases at J, with 27 bases between. CDR3 coding DNA: TGCAGCGTGGAATCAGGTGCGGCAGGGGCTGGGGGAGAGACCCAGTACTTC. Translation gives CSVESGAAGAGGETQYF.

The rearrangement uses TRBV3-1 (or the pseudogene TRBV3-2) and TRBJ1-3; no definite D call. Trimming shortened V by 0 bases and J by 4 bases, and 10 bases separated the two germline ends. The germline V gene has CDR1 LGHDT and CDR2 YNNKEL (reference sequence). The CDR3 length is 15 residues. In nucleotides, the CDR3 is TGTGCCAGCAGCCAAGATCTGGTCAGAGGAAACACCATATATTTT. It codes for CASSQDLVRGNTIYF.

V usage is TRBV4-2 and J usage is TRBJ2-7; a possible D gene is TRBD1 (5 bases). The CDR3 runs 17 residues. The V and J ends lost 0 bases and 10 bases respectively, with 25 bases between them. The V gene's germline CDR1 is LGHNA and CDR2 YNFKEQ. The CDR3, as DNA: TGTGCCAGCAGCCAAGACGAGGCTTGGGGCTACCTCTCCTCACAGTACTTC. Translating gives CASSQDEAWGYLSSQYF.

The chain uses TRBV27 and TRBJ1-1, with 10 bases aligning to TRBD1. After removal of 6 bases from V and 1 base from J, the junction contained 5 bases not matched to a gene. Germline V gene sequence: CDR1 MNHEY, CDR2 SMNVEV (reference sequence). This CDR3 contains 15 residues. For the CDR3, the DNA is TGTGCCAGCAGCCGACAGGGGGCAACGAACACTGAAGCTTTCTTT. It encodes CASSRQGATNTEAFF.

This clone came up once. This chain uses TRBV30 with TRBJ2-2, with TRBD1 matching 8 bases. The CDR3 runs 14 residues. Germline values: CDR1 GTSNPN, CDR2 SVGIG (reference sequence). V lost 6 bases and J lost 3; bases outside the gene matches: 6. The CDR3 loop reads CACTSTGDTGELFF. CDR3 coding DNA: TGTGCCTGCACCTCGACAGGGGACACCGGGGAGCTGTTTTTT. Looking up the rest from reference TRBV30 and TRBJ2-2 gives the full variable domain: SQTIHQWPATLVQPVGSPLSLECTVEGTSNPNLYWYRQAAGRGLQLLFYSVGIGQISSEVPQNLSASRPQDRQFILSSKKLLLSDSGFYLCACTSTGDTGELFFGEGSRLTVL.

The rearrangement links TRBV5-1 to TRBJ1-6; D remains ambiguous. This CDR3 has 15 residues. Germline CDR1 and CDR2: SGHRS and YFSETQ. Trimming removed 0 bases at V and 6 bases at J, with 10 bases between. The CDR3 spells CASSLGGGGNSPLHF. DNA of the CDR3: TGCGCCAGCAGCTTGGGAGGCGGTGGTAATTCACCCCTCCACTTT.

The J gene is TRBJ1-2, the V gene TRBV6-2 or TRBV6-3; TRBD1 matches at 8 bases. Germline assignment: CDR1 MNHEY and CDR2 SVGEGT. J lost 4 bases, V lost 5 bases, and 9 bases had no gene match. The CDR3 is made up of 15 amino acids. The CDR3 loop reads CASSDGTGGFYGYTF. CDR3 DNA: TGTGCCAGCAGTGACGGGACAGGTGGTTTCTATGGCTACACCTTC.

The chain recombines TRBV27 with TRBJ1-6; TRBD1 aligns across 9 bases. Germline values: CDR1 MNHEY, CDR2 SMNVEV (reference sequence). The V and J ends lost 8 bases and 3 bases, in that order; junction bases with no gene match: 8. The CDR3 totals 16 residues. The CDR3 spells CASAGGQGIYNSPLHF. In DNA form, the CDR3 reads TGTGCCAGCGCGGGCGGACAGGGGATCTATAATTCACCCCTCCACTTT.

The chain uses TRBV6-4 and TRBJ1-4, with D perhaps TRBD1 (5 bases). Looked up from germline, CDR1 is MRHNA and CDR2 is SNTAGT. Between the trimmed V and J ends, which lost 5 bases and 10 bases, there was a span of 23 bases. The CDR3 is made up of 16 amino acids. The CDR3: CASSTGDYNPYGKLFF. CDR3 in DNA: TGTGCCAGCAGTACGGGGGACTACAACCCCTATGGAAAACTGTTTTTT.

CDR3 sequence: CASSFGTGFTGELFF. The DNA for the CDR3 is TGTGCCAGCAGCTTCGGGACAGGGTTCACCGGGGAGCTGTTTTTT. V usage is TRBV5-6 and J usage is TRBJ2-2; 9 bases map to TRBD1. The CDR3 is made up of 15 amino acids. Germline CDR1 is SGHDT and CDR2 is YYEEEE. The V gene end was trimmed by 2 bases and the J gene end by 4 bases; junction bases not matched to a gene: 3.

The chain carries TRBV6-5 and TRBJ1-4, with 9 bases that match TRBD1. Per germline, CDR1 MNHEY and CDR2 SVGAGI. This CDR3 is 14 amino acids long. V lost 7 bases and J lost 7; bases outside the gene matches: 7. CDR3 bases: TGTGCCAGCACCAAAACAGGGGGCACTGAAAAACTGTTTTTT. The encoded protein is CASTKTGGTEKLFF.

The chain uses TRBV4-1 and TRBJ2-2, with D unresolved. CDR1 and CDR2 from the germline V gene are MGHRA and YSYEKL. Deletions cut 1 base from V and 3 bases from J, with 9 bases between. The CDR3 covers 15 residues. As DNA, the CDR3 is TGCGCCAGCAGCCAAGGGGCCTCCCACACCGGGGAGCTGTTTTTT. This sequence encodes CASSQGASHTGELFF.

CDR3 loop: CASRTSPNTGELFF. The CDR3 region has the DNA TGTGCCAGCAGGACTAGCCCGAACACCGGGGAGCTGTTTTTT. The chain has TRBV7-2 and TRBJ2-2; 7 bases match TRBD2. V was pared by 6 bases and J by 0 bases, with 1 base of the junction left unmatched. CDR3 length: 14 amino acids. CDR1 and CDR2 from the germline V gene are SGHTA and FQGNSA.

V usage is TRBV5-1 and J usage is TRBJ1-1; D is undetermined. The CDR3 runs 14 residues. The ends were cut back, 3 bases at V and 4 bases at J, with 13 bases in the middle. Germline V gene lookup returns CDR1 SGHRS and CDR2 YFSETQ. The CDR3 DNA sequence: TGCGCCAGCAGCTCGGCCGGGTTGGGCACTGAAGCTTTCTTT. This translates into CASSSAGLGTEAFF. The full variable domain, completed using reference TRBV5-1 and TRBJ1-1, is KAGVTQTPRYLIKTRGQQVTLSCSPISGHRSVSWYQQTPGQGLQFLFEYFSETQRNKGNFPGRFSGRQFSNSRSEMNVSTLELGDSALYLCASSSAGLGTEAFFGQGTRLTVV.

The rearrangement links TRBV19 to TRBJ1-2; perhaps TRBD1 as D (5 bases). Germline CDR1 reads LNHDA; CDR2 reads SQIVND (reference sequence). This CDR3 comprises 14 residues. V gave up 6 bases and J gave up 8 bases, with 19 bases separating them. CDR3 DNA sequence: TGTGCCAGTAGAACCATGGAGGGACTGGGCGGCTACACCTTC. Its protein is CASRTMEGLGGYTF.